This T cell receptor (beta chain) came from a study of blood T cell repertoires in COVID-19. At the level of the study: COVID-19 samples, acute and convalescent, were from the United States, Italy and Spain. Sources were T cells, B-cell-depleted T cells, or PBMCs; the material itself was cDNA or gDNA.

Germline V lookup: CDR1 SGHTA, CDR2 FQGTGA. Trimming at V came to 5 bases and at J to 0 bases, leaving 21 bases not matched to a gene. The CDR3 is 20 amino acids. Authors' methods: For nucleated cells, counts were estimated from reference gene primer amplification. Clones were sequenced by immunoSEQ multiplex PCR, and TCRdb holds only the in-frame ones, with some missing. V and J calls and clone size are as listed in that table; D and trimming were resolved from the DNA. Of 150,000 to 160,000 clones listed, roughly four fifths are singletons. This receptor was identified in a woman between 55 and 75 years old with acute or convalescent COVID-19. V is TRBV7-3 and J is TRBJ2-7; 8 positions agree with TRBD2. The sample taken for sequencing was peripheral blood. The CDR3 DNA reads TGTGCCAGCAGCCCAATAGTGGCGGGGGGCAGAGCAACAAACTCCTACGAGCAGTACTTC. Its translation is CASSPIVAGGRATNSYEQYF. Together with reference TRBV7-3 and TRBJ2-7, the CDR3 gives the full variable domain: GAGVSQTPSNKVTEKGKYVELRCDPISGHTALYWYRQSLGQGPEFLIYFQGTGAADDSGLPNDRFFAVRPEGSVSTLKIQRTERGDSAVYLCASSPIVAGGRATNSYEQYFGPGTRLTVT.